This passage covers 5 T cell receptor beta chains from one sample sequenced in a study of T cell responses to AZD1222 COVID-19 vaccine. The assay was immunoSEQ multiplex PCR, and TCRdb's table has in-frame clones only and misses some. The sample holds approximately 110,000 clones, around 87% seen once. The specimen was peripheral blood, collected on day 0 of AZD1222 vaccination. These receptors came from an adult in good health.

This clone appeared a few times. The V call is TRBV6-5, the J call TRBJ1-2; D may be TRBD1 (5 bases). The germline V and J ends were trimmed by 7 bases and 2 bases, with 11 bases remaining between them. This CDR3 is 13 amino acids long. Per the germline V gene, CDR1 is MNHEY and CDR2 is SVGAGI. The CDR3 is CASISAGNYGYTF. CDR3 in DNA: TGTGCCAGCATCTCGGCAGGGAACTATGGCTACACCTTC.

This sequence joins TRBV5-1 and TRBJ1-3; D might be TRBD1 (5 bases). The germline gives CDR1 SGHRS, CDR2 YFSETQ. Trimming shortened V by 4 bases and J by 4 bases, and 12 bases separated the two germline ends. This CDR3 region has 14 residues. This CDR3 reads CASSPGTEGNTIYF. In nucleotides, the CDR3 is TGCGCCAGCAGCCCGGGGACGGAGGGAAACACCATATATTTT.

This chain connects TRBV3-1 (or the pseudogene TRBV3-2) to TRBJ1-2; TRBD1 matches 7 bases. With 4 bases clipped from V and 4 bases from J, the junction kept 3 bases outside the gene matches. This CDR3 contains 13 residues. Germline V gene sequence: CDR1 LGHDT, CDR2 YNNKEL (reference sequence). The CDR3 is CASSLGTAYGYTF. CDR3 bases: TGTGCCAGCAGCCTCGGGACAGCCTATGGCTACACCTTC.

The chain is built from TRBV6-5 and TRBJ2-1; the match to TRBD1 covers 10 bases. V shed 6 bases, J shed 8 bases, and the junction held 7 bases outside the gene matches. This CDR3 spans 14 amino acids. Germline values: CDR1 MNHEY, CDR2 SVGAGI. This CDR3 reads CASRTGTGVYEQFF. CDR3 DNA: TGTGCCAGCAGGACCGGGACAGGGGTTTATGAGCAGTTCTTC.

This rearrangement joins TRBV4-1 to TRBJ1-5; TRBD1 matches at 8 bases. In germline, CDR1 is MGHRA, CDR2 YSYEKL. The junction had 11 bases not matched to a gene; V was cut back by 0 bases and J by 7 bases. The CDR3 length is 17 residues. As DNA, the CDR3 is TGCGCCAGCAGCCAAGACCCACGGTCGACAGGGGAGCAGCCCCAGCATTTT. This gives the protein CASSQDPRSTGEQPQHF.